The sequence of this T cell receptor beta chain was determined in a study of blood T cell repertoires in COVID-19. Germline lookup yields CDR1 SGHRS and CDR2 YFSETQ. The CDR3 has 15 amino acids. V was clipped by 4 bases and J by 1 base, with 13 bases between them. Original data processing: By means of reference gene primer amplification, nucleated cell counts were estimated. Sequenced by immunoSEQ multiplex PCR; TCRdb stores in-frame clones only, minus some. V, J and clone size are those of that table, while D and trimming were read from the DNA. The sample lists around 58,000 clones; around 90% were seen once.

The receptor comes from a human donor with active COVID-19. The donor label of this sample is uncertain. Sequencing used peripheral blood. The V gene is TRBV5-1, the J gene TRBJ2-3; D is unresolved. CDR3 nucleotides: TGCGCCAGCAGCCCCGCGCCTACCCGCACAGATACGCAGTATTTT. This gives the protein CASSPAPTRTDTQYF.